One and the same sample provided the 18 T cell receptor beta chains below, sequenced in a study of T cell repertoires in cytomegalovirus infection. TCRdb reanalysed the reads using MiXCR and keeps one entry per CDR3 protein. The table shows around 900,000 distinct CDR3 sequences, with 30% to 40% occurring only once. These receptors have no known antigen. Sequences were derived from cultured CD8+ T cells from PBMCs, sampled from culture after CMV antigen stimulation. The receptors shown here come from a human donor in good health (CMV status not recorded). Some clones in this sample may be carry-over from other donors' samples.

This clonotype occurred many times. The gene calls are TRBV6-6 and TRBJ1-1; D possibly corresponds to TRBD1 (6 bases). Trimming shortened V by 5 bases and J by 1 base, and 14 bases separated the two germline ends. This CDR3 comprises 15 residues. The V gene's germline CDR1 is MNHNY and CDR2 SVGAGI (reference sequence). CDR3 DNA: TGTGCCAGCAGTAATCGGACAGCGACGAACACTGAAGCTTTCTTT. Amino acid sequence: CASSNRTATNTEAFF.

This clonotype is a singleton in its sample. At one boundary the junction diverges from the germline segment, which might be a read error. The gene calls are TRBV6-8 and TRBJ1-2; 7 bases are shared with TRBD1. This CDR3 spans 15 amino acids. The germline V gene has CDR1 MNHGY and CDR2 SAAAGT. CDR3 protein: CASSPTQGGNFGYTF. CDR3 in DNA: TGTGCCAGCAGTCCAACCCAGGGGGGGAACTTTGGCTACACCTTC.

Points on this clonotype: One end of the junction varies from germline; a read error may be responsible. V is TRBV7-6 and J is TRBJ1-2; the match to TRBD1 covers 10 bases. This CDR3 is 16 amino acids long. Germline V gives CDR1 SGHVS, CDR2 FNYEAQ. CDR3 sequence: CVSSLRETGTGDGYTF. CDR3 nucleotide sequence: TGTGTCAGCAGCTTACGAGAAACCGGGACAGGGGACGGCTACACCTTC.

The chain employs TRBV12-3 or TRBV12-4 and TRBJ2-3, with TRBD1 identical over 7 bases. The ends lost 6 bases at V and 4 bases at J; junction bases unmatched: 10. The CDR3 has 15 residues. As DNA, the CDR3 is TGTGCCAGCAGCTCTATCGGGACAGTGTCAGATACGCAGTATTTT. Its translation is CASSSIGTVSDTQYF.

This clonotype was recorded a few times. V and J are TRBV7-2 and TRBJ2-7, with D possibly TRBD1 on 5 matching bases. Trimming cost V 5 bases and J 4 bases, with 15 bases left between them. The CDR3 spans 14 residues. In germline, CDR1 is SGHTA, CDR2 FQGNSA. This CDR3 reads CASSKGDRRYEQYF. CDR3 nucleotides: TGTGCCAGCAGCAAAGGGGATCGTCGTTACGAGCAGTACTTC.

This sequence joins TRBV7-9 and TRBJ1-1; 9 bases fit TRBD1. CDR3 length equals 19 residues. The V and J ends lost 2 bases and 1 base, in that order; junction bases with no gene match: 14. CDR1 and CDR2 (germline): SEHNR, FQNEAQ (reference sequence). DNA of the CDR3: TGTGCCAGCAGCTTATTGCTCAGGCTCAGGGGACAGGGGAACACTGAAGCTTTCTTT. Protein: CASSLLLRLRGQGNTEAFF. The variable domain in full, completed from reference TRBV7-9 and TRBJ1-1, reads DTGVSQNPRHKITKRGQNVTFRCDPISEHNRLYWYRQTLGQGPEFLTYFQNEAQLEKSRLLSDRFSAERPKGSFSTLEIQRTEQGDSAMYLCASSLLLRLRGQGNTEAFFGQGTRLTVV.

This clonotype has ten or more counts. The J gene is TRBJ1-2, the V gene TRBV7-9; 10 nucleotides line up with TRBD1. This CDR3 is 13 amino acids long. Germline V gene data show CDR1 as SEHNR and CDR2 as FQNEAQ (reference sequence). The junction had 3 bases not matched to a gene; V was cut back by 5 bases and J by 6 bases. CDR3 loop: CASSPTGGDGYTF. In DNA, the CDR3 is TGTGCCAGCAGCCCGACAGGGGGCGATGGCTACACCTTC. The full variable domain, completed using reference TRBV7-9 and TRBJ1-2, is DTGVSQNPRHKITKRGQNVTFRCDPISEHNRLYWYRQTLGQGPEFLTYFQNEAQLEKSRLLSDRFSAERPKGSFSTLEIQRTEQGDSAMYLCASSPTGGDGYTFGSGTRLTVV.

This sequence joins TRBV27 and TRBJ1-4; D remains unclear. The CDR3 contains 14 residues. V lost 1 base and J lost 4, with 7 bases in between. Germline assignment: CDR1 MNHEY and CDR2 SMNVEV (reference sequence). CDR3 sequence (DNA): TGTGCCAGCAGTTTATGGCAGCATAATGAAAAACTGTTTTTT. It specifies CASSLWQHNEKLFF.

This clonotype was seen more than once but under ten times. This rearrangement joins TRBV12-3 or TRBV12-4 to TRBJ2-2; D perhaps matches TRBD1 (7 bases). Deletions cut 10 bases from V and 5 bases from J, with 23 bases between. The length of the CDR3 is 16 residues. CDR3 amino acids: CATLGRDSPGTGELFF. The CDR3 coding sequence is TGTGCCACCTTAGGGCGGGACAGCCCAGGGACCGGGGAGCTGTTTTTT.

The chain has TRBV20-1 and TRBJ1-1; 8 nucleotides align to TRBD1. Trimming at V came to 5 bases and at J to 4 bases, leaving 3 bases not matched to a gene. Germline V lookup: CDR1 DFQATT, CDR2 SNEGSKA (reference sequence). The CDR3 extends over 12 amino acids. For the CDR3, the DNA is TGCAGTGCTCGACAGGGGCCCACTGAAGCTTTCTTT. As protein: CSARQGPTEAFF.

The J gene is TRBJ2-3, the V gene TRBV6-1, with 9 bases aligning to TRBD1. The CDR3 runs to 15 residues. Germline assignment: CDR1 MNHNS and CDR2 SASEGT. Germline trimming cut 7 bases from V and 2 bases from J; bases unmatched to any gene: 7. This CDR3 reads CASKLTGGATDTQYF. The CDR3, as DNA: TGTGCCAGCAAGCTGACAGGGGGTGCCACAGATACGCAGTATTTT.

This clonotype was counted only a few times. This rearrangement joins TRBV7-9 to TRBJ2-7, with 7 nucleotides matching TRBD2. The CDR3 sequence is 13 residues long. From germline, CDR1 is SEHNR and CDR2 FQNEAQ (reference sequence). CDR3 in amino acids: CASSQAGNYGQYV. The CDR3 DNA is TGTGCCAGCAGCCAAGCGGGGAACTACGGGCAGTACGTC.

This clonotype showed up many times. The rearrangement uses TRBV7-6 and TRBJ1-6, with unresolved D. There are 13 residues in the CDR3. CDR1 is SGHVS and CDR2 is FNYEAQ in the germline V gene. With 11 bases removed from V and 0 bases from J, the gap between germline ends came to 8 bases. Here the CDR3 reads CAVGGSYNSPLHF. The CDR3 nucleotides are TGTGCCGTCGGCGGCTCCTATAATTCACCCCTCCACTTT.

Many counts were recorded for this clonotype. The rearrangement links TRBV7-2 to TRBJ2-2; D is uncertain. The V gene lost 2 bases and the J gene lost 13 bases, with 11 bases spanning the gap. From germline, CDR1 is SGHTA and CDR2 FQGNSA. The CDR3 length is 12 residues. For the CDR3, the DNA is TGTGCCAGCAGCTTACGACACGAGGCGCTGTTTTTT. Residues: CASSLRHEALFF.

This clonotype came up a few times. This chain connects TRBV7-9 to TRBJ2-7; 7 nucleotides match TRBD1. From germline, CDR1 is SEHNR and CDR2 FQNEAQ (reference sequence). V lost 0 bases and J lost 2; bases outside the gene matches: 13. The CDR3 is made up of 18 amino acids. The CDR3 DNA reads as TGTGCCAGCAGCTTAGCTTTCACAGGGGAAAAAGATCCCTACGAGCAGTACTTC. Encoded protein: CASSLAFTGEKDPYEQYF.

The V call is TRBV7-9, the J call TRBJ2-7, with D unresolved. V lost 5 bases, J lost 2 bases, and 13 bases lay in between. CDR3 length: 14 amino acids. Germline V gene data show CDR1 as SEHNR and CDR2 as FQNEAQ (reference sequence). CDR3 coding DNA: TGTGCCAGCAGCCCCCTGGCCCAACCCTACGAGCAGTACTTC. Its protein product is CASSPLAQPYEQYF.

CDR3 region: CASSQDGTVAYEQYF. In DNA, the CDR3 is TGCGCCAGCAGCCAAGATGGAACGGTAGCCTACGAGCAGTACTTC. J is TRBJ2-7 and V is TRBV4-1; D ambiguous. Trimming pared 0 bases from V and 2 bases from J, leaving 11 bases between. The germline V gene encodes CDR1 MGHRA and CDR2 YSYEKL. The CDR3 sequence is 15 residues long.

CDR3 in amino acids: CASSSDSPQPQHF. As DNA, the CDR3 is TGTGCCAGCAGTTCAGACAGTCCTCAGCCCCAGCATTTT. The chain recombines TRBV12-3 or TRBV12-4 with TRBJ1-5, with D perhaps TRBD1 (5 bases). With 4 bases removed from V and 6 bases from J, the gap between germline ends came to 10 bases. The CDR3 runs to 13 residues.